Presented here are 25 T cell receptor beta chains from one specimen sequenced in a study of cytomegalovirus exposure and HLA in healthy donors. The PCR had 60 Vbeta and 13 Jbeta primers. Sequenced by immunoSEQ multiplex PCR; TCRdb stores in-frame clones only, minus some. The sample lists under 250,000 clones; roughly 85% were seen once. Sequenced input: PBMCs. The receptors derive from a woman in her twenties or thirties in good health and CMV-seropositive.

J is TRBJ2-1 and V is TRBV7-8, with TRBD2 matching 11 bases. The CDR3 contains 17 residues. CDR1 is SGHVS, CDR2 FQNEAQ, per germline. Germline trimming cut 2 bases from V and 8 bases from J; bases unmatched to any gene: 11. CDR3 DNA: TGTGCCAGCAGCTTAAGATTAGCGGGAGGGCCTTTGGATGAGCAGTTCTTC. Translating it yields CASSLRLAGGPLDEQFF.

For the CDR3, the DNA is TGTGCCAGCTCACCACCCACCTACGAGCAGTACTTC. It is translated as CASSPPTYEQYF. The chain is built from TRBV18 and TRBJ2-7; D remains ambiguous. In germline, CDR1 is KGHSH, CDR2 LQKENI. V was shortened by 0 bases and J by 2 bases, with 2 bases between the two germline ends. This CDR3 is built from 12 residues.

The gene calls are TRBV30 and TRBJ1-5; 8 bases line up with TRBD1. The CDR3 runs to 13 residues. Germline V gene lookup returns CDR1 GTSNPN and CDR2 SVGIG (reference sequence). After removal of 1 base from V and 7 bases from J, the junction contained 3 bases not matched to a gene. The CDR3: CAWSGQGPQPQHF. CDR3 DNA: TGTGCCTGGAGTGGACAGGGGCCCCAGCCCCAGCATTTT.

This clone showed up just a few times. The chain carries TRBV7-2 and TRBJ1-4, with D possibly being TRBD1 (6 bases). This CDR3 region has 14 residues. Trimming removed 6 bases from V and 8 bases from J, with 16 bases in between. Germline CDR1 SGHTA, CDR2 FQGNSA. The CDR3 sequence: CASRPTGSGEKLFF. For the CDR3, the DNA is TGTGCCAGCAGACCCACAGGGTCTGGGGAAAAACTGTTTTTT. The full variable domain, completed using reference TRBV7-2 and TRBJ1-4, is GAGVSQSPSNKVTEKGKDVELRCDPISGHTALYWYRQSLGQGLEFLIYFQGNSAPDKSGLPSDRFSAERTGGSVSTLTIQRTQQEDSAVYLCASRPTGSGEKLFFGSGTQLSVL.

The chain joins TRBV11-3 to TRBJ1-1; D gene unclear. Trimming shortened V by 4 bases and J by 1 base, and 7 bases separated the two germline ends. The CDR3 is made up of 13 amino acids. Per the germline V gene, CDR1 is SGHNT and CDR2 is YENEEA. The CDR3 DNA reads TGTGCCAGCAGCTCTAGAAGGAACACTGAAGCTTTCTTT. It specifies CASSSRRNTEAFF.

The table lists this clone with a few counts. V is TRBV5-1 and J is TRBJ2-7; tentative D call: TRBD2 (6 bases). The CDR3 contains 15 residues. Germline V gene lookup returns CDR1 SGHRS and CDR2 YFSETQ. The V gene lost 4 bases and the J gene lost 2 bases, with 16 bases spanning the gap. CDR3 sequence (DNA): TGCGCCAGCAGCCCGAAGTCTAGCGCTACCTACGAGCAGTACTTC. Translation gives CASSPKSSATYEQYF.

The V call is TRBV5-1, the J call TRBJ1-5; 7 nucleotides agree with TRBD1. Trimming removed 2 bases from V and 0 bases from J; junction bases left unmatched: 2. CDR3 length equals 15 residues. Germline V gene lookup returns CDR1 SGHRS and CDR2 YFSETQ. CDR3 sequence reads: CASSLAGGSNQPQHF. The DNA for the CDR3 is TGCGCCAGCAGCTTAGCAGGGGGTAGCAATCAGCCCCAGCATTTT.

The rearrangement links TRBV5-1 to TRBJ2-7, with D perhaps TRBD1 (6 bases). Looked up from germline, CDR1 is SGHRS and CDR2 is YFSETQ. The CDR3 totals 13 residues. Between the trimmed V and J ends, which lost 4 bases and 2 bases, there was a span of 10 bases. The CDR3: CASSKDSTYEQYF. As DNA, the CDR3 is TGCGCCAGCAGCAAGGACAGTACCTACGAGCAGTACTTC.

The rearrangement uses TRBV6-4 and TRBJ2-3, with TRBD2 identical over 11 bases. Per the germline V gene, CDR1 is MRHNA and CDR2 is SNTAGT. V was pared by 6 bases and J by 4 bases, with 6 bases of the junction left unmatched. The CDR3 is made up of 15 amino acids. CDR3 nucleotides: TGTGCCAGCAGATTAGCGGGGGGGCCTTCAGATACGCAGTATTTT. This sequence encodes CASRLAGGPSDTQYF.

The chain joins TRBV29-1 to TRBJ2-5, with TRBD1 matching over 9 bases. The CDR3 has 15 amino acids. Germline V CDR1 and CDR2: SQVTM, ANQGSEA. The ends lost 0 bases at V and 2 bases at J; junction bases unmatched: 4. In DNA, the CDR3 is TGCAGCGTTGAAGATCGGGACAGGGAACAAGAGACCCAGTACTTC. It is translated as CSVEDRDREQETQYF.

The chain combines TRBV6-6 with TRBJ1-5; 10 bases are shared with TRBD1. Germline loops: CDR1 MNHNY, CDR2 SVGAGI (reference sequence). Unmatched junction bases numbered 9, after V lost 6 bases and J lost 4 bases. The length of the CDR3 is 16 residues. The CDR3 spells CASSSTGTGVNQPQHF. The DNA of the CDR3 is TGTGCCAGCAGCTCGACCGGGACAGGGGTAAATCAGCCCCAGCATTTT.

To note about this clone: The junction departs from the called germline gene at one end, perhaps through a read error. Other DNA sequences in this sample translate to the same CDR3. The genes are TRBV11-2 and TRBJ1-2, with TRBD1 matching 8 bases. Looked up from germline, CDR1 is SGHAT and CDR2 is FQNNGV. This CDR3 region has 13 residues. Here the CDR3 reads CASSLGQGYGYTF. The CDR3 nucleotides read TGTGCCAGCAGTTTAGGACAGGGCTATGGCTACACCTTC.

The rearrangement links TRBV7-9 to TRBJ2-3, with D unresolved. The ends were cut back, 1 base at V and 0 bases at J, with 8 bases in the middle. The CDR3 covers 15 residues. Germline V lookup: CDR1 SEHNR, CDR2 FQNEAQ (reference sequence). The CDR3 spells CASSLVPSSTDTQYF. The CDR3, as DNA: TGTGCCAGCAGCTTAGTTCCGTCTAGCACAGATACGCAGTATTTT. Together with reference TRBV7-9 and TRBJ2-3, the CDR3 gives the full variable domain: DTGVSQNPRHKITKRGQNVTFRCDPISEHNRLYWYRQTLGQGPEFLTYFQNEAQLEKSRLLSDRFSAERPKGSFSTLEIQRTEQGDSAMYLCASSLVPSSTDTQYFGPGTRLTVL.

Written as DNA, the CDR3 is TGTGCCAGCAGCTTAGGCGGGGCGCGAAACGAGCAGTACTTC. As protein: CASSLGGARNEQYF. The chain carries TRBV11-2 and TRBJ2-7; the D gene is possibly TRBD2 (6 bases). Germline V CDR1 and CDR2: SGHAT, FQNNGV. The CDR3 loop spans 14 amino acids. V lost 1 base, J lost 5 bases, and 12 bases lay in between.

This sequence joins TRBV10-3 and TRBJ1-1; no reliable D call. The CDR3 runs 14 residues. The V end lost 5 bases, the J end lost 3 bases, and 13 bases lay between the germline ends. Germline V gene lookup returns CDR1 ENHRY and CDR2 SYGVKD. CDR3 residues: CAISSSPGDTEAFF. The DNA of the CDR3 is TGTGCCATCAGTTCCTCTCCAGGCGACACTGAAGCTTTCTTT.

CDR3 in DNA: TGTGCCAGCAGCCTGACTAGCGGGAGGAATGAGCAGTTCTTC. It specifies CASSLTSGRNEQFF. This chain links TRBV4-2 with TRBJ2-1, with 13 bases aligning to TRBD2. The length of the CDR3 is 14 residues. CDR1 LGHNA and CDR2 YNFKEQ come from the germline V gene. The trim removed 4 bases at V and 7 bases at J, leaving 1 base unmatched.

A few counts support this clone. This chain uses TRBV15 with TRBJ2-1, with D unclear. The CDR3 is 15 residues long. Trimming pared 0 bases from V and 4 bases from J, leaving 10 bases between. Germline V gives CDR1 LNHNV, CDR2 YYDKDF (reference sequence). As DNA, the CDR3 is TGTGCCACCAGCAGAGATACTCTCCGGTACAATGAGCAGTTCTTC. Translating it yields CATSRDTLRYNEQFF.

The count of this clone is one. No conserved phenylalanine or tryptophan ends this CDR3, so it is likely a read error. It is unclear where the CDR3 begins or ends on the DNA, so no DNA is shown, and the CDR3 is as TCRdb lists it. The rearrangement uses TRBV15 and TRBJ1-2; no check of the table's D call, TRBD1, against the DNA was made. The CDR3 has 9 residues if both end residues are counted. Looked up from germline, CDR1 is LNHNV and CDR2 is YYDKDF (reference sequence). The CDR3 is CATSNIVHP.

This chain connects TRBV6-6 to TRBJ2-7; 7 nucleotides line up with TRBD1. This CDR3 comprises 15 residues. V gave up 0 bases and J gave up 4 bases; unmatched junction bases: 6. CDR1 is MNHNY, CDR2 SVGAGI, per germline (reference sequence). The CDR3 region is CASSYSGTEDYEQYF. Here the CDR3 DNA reads TGTGCCAGCAGTTACTCCGGGACAGAAGATTACGAGCAGTACTTC.

The rearrangement uses TRBV6-1 and TRBJ1-2, with 7 bases fitting TRBD1. The CDR3 runs to 13 residues. V gave up 2 bases and J gave up 8 bases; unmatched junction bases: 5. The germline gives CDR1 MNHNS, CDR2 SASEGT. CDR3 sequence reads: CASSESRGFGYTF. The CDR3 nucleotides read TGTGCCAGCAGTGAAAGCAGGGGGTTCGGCTACACCTTC.

This clone was observed a few times. The V gene is TRBV6-1, the J gene TRBJ2-3; tentative D call: TRBD2 (5 bases). This CDR3 comprises 13 residues. Trimming shortened V by 6 bases and J by 10 bases, and 17 bases separated the two germline ends. CDR1 MNHNS and CDR2 SASEGT come from the germline V gene. The CDR3 coding sequence is TGTGCCAGCAGCCCCGAGCGGCCGGATGCGCAGTATTTT. Protein: CASSPERPDAQYF.

This clone was counted between two and nine times. For the CDR3, the DNA is TGTGCCAGCAGCCTCATCCGTCCGGGACAGGGGAGCGGGGAGCTGTTTTTT. This translates into CASSLIRPGQGSGELFF. The chain joins TRBV25-1 to TRBJ2-2, with TRBD1 matching 10 bases. The CDR3 loop spans 17 amino acids. The V gene's germline CDR1 is MGHDK and CDR2 SYGVNS. J was trimmed by 7 bases and V by 6 bases; bases with no gene match: 14.

As DNA, the CDR3 is TGTGCCAGCACGAAGGGCCACAGGGATAAGTACTTC. Translation: CASTKGHRDKYF. The rearrangement links TRBV5-6 to TRBJ2-5; D perhaps matches TRBD1 (6 bases). Germline CDR1 SGHDT, CDR2 YYEEEE. The CDR3 is made up of 12 amino acids. The V and J ends lost 6 bases and 12 bases respectively, with 18 bases between them. Drawing the rest from reference TRBV5-6 and TRBJ2-5, the complete variable domain is DAGVTQSPTHLIKTRGQQVTLRCSPKSGHDTVSWYQQALGQGPQFIFQYYEEEERQRGNFPDRFSGHQFPNYSSELNVNALLLGDSALYLCASTKGHRDKYFGPGTRLLVL.

The chain employs TRBV7-9 and TRBJ2-5, with 10 bases matching TRBD1. The CDR3 runs 19 residues. Germline loops: CDR1 SEHNR, CDR2 FQNEAQ (reference sequence). Trimming took 5 bases from V and 4 from J; bases not matched to a gene: 19. The CDR3 loop is CASSPNWRTGGNLGETQYF. The CDR3 DNA sequence: TGTGCCAGCAGCCCTAACTGGAGGACAGGGGGAAATTTGGGAGAGACCCAGTACTTC.

The CDR3 DNA sequence: TGCAGCGTTGAAGATCTCCAAGAGACCCAGTACTTC. Protein product: CSVEDLQETQYF. The chain links TRBV29-1 to TRBJ2-5, with D unclear. The CDR3 has 12 residues. Between the trimmed V and J ends, which lost 0 bases and 1 base, there was a span of 3 bases. Looked up from germline, CDR1 is SQVTM and CDR2 is ANQGSEA.